The text below deals with one T cell receptor beta chain. The sample comes from a study of blood T cell repertoires in COVID-19. Looking at the study overall: COVID-19 samples from acute and convalescent phases originated in the United States, Italy and Spain. Sample material is recorded as cDNA or gDNA derived from T cells, B-cell-depleted T cells, or PBMCs.

V was clipped by 2 bases and J by 5 bases; unmatched bases: 3. Germline lookup yields CDR1 SGHTS and CDR2 YDEGEE. The CDR3 is 14 amino acids. Original data processing: Amplification with reference gene primers provided the estimates of nucleated cell counts. The method was immunoSEQ multiplex PCR; TCRdb's version includes in-frame clones alone and lacks a portion of them. V and J calls and clone size are as listed in that table; D and trimming were resolved from the DNA. Among about 140,000 clones listed, around 85% were seen once. This receptor was identified in a human donor in a cohort sampled during active COVID-19. Input material: peripheral blood. The J gene is TRBJ1-4, the V gene TRBV5-8; 7 nucleotides align to TRBD1. The CDR3, as DNA: TGTGCCAGCAGCTTAGGACAGGACAATGAAAAACTGTTTTTT. Protein sequence: CASSLGQDNEKLFF.